The clone carrying this TCR beta chain was seen ten or more times. Its target is not known. With the read ending 3 residues before the CDR3 end, the germline J gene is used to fill in that end. This sample was included in a study of T cell clonality in common variable immunodeficiency. The study's findings and limits: In common variable immunodeficiency, TCR beta chains reportedly carried fewer deletions and N-nucleotide insertions. TCRbeta clonality was increased in CVID versus healthy controls.

The CDR3 has 13 amino acids. The ends were cut back, 4 bases at V and 3 bases at J, with 10 bases in the middle. Looked up from germline, CDR1 is MNHNS and CDR2 is SASEGT. Equal genomic DNA amounts from CVID and control samples were sequenced. Profiled with immunoSEQ multiplex PCR; TCRdb holds only in-frame clones, not every one. The table lists about 47,000 clones, with no singletons. The receptor was derived from a person aged 18-70 years in good health. This chain connects TRBV6-1 to TRBJ2-7, with a weak D call TRBD1 (5 bases). Specimen: peripheral blood mononuclear cells. The CDR3 loop reads CASSAPGNYEQYF. CDR3 bases read: TGTGCCAGCAGTGCGCCAGGGAACTACGAG.